This entry lists 21 T cell receptor beta chains sequenced from one sample in a study of T cell responses to AZD1222 COVID-19 vaccine. The data were produced by immunoSEQ multiplex PCR, yet TCRdb's version contains in-frame clones alone and is incomplete. The sample records approximately 150,000 clones, about 92% being singletons. The starting material was peripheral blood, obtained 28 days after the second AZD1222 dose. Source of these receptors: an adult who received the AZD1222 COVID-19 vaccine.

This sequence joins TRBV5-5 and TRBJ1-2, with TRBD1 identical over 9 bases. The V gene end was trimmed by 5 bases and the J gene end by 4 bases; junction bases not matched to a gene: 12. The germline gives CDR1 SGHKS, CDR2 YYEKEE (reference sequence). The CDR3 is 16 residues long. In DNA, the CDR3 is TGTGCCAGCAGAACCATGACAGGGGGGCGAGGCTATGGCTACACCTTC. Encoded protein: CASRTMTGGRGYGYTF.

The chain joins TRBV6-5 to TRBJ1-1; unclear D gene. Germline CDR1 is MNHEY and CDR2 is SVGAGI. The CDR3 is 15 residues long. Trimming stripped 0 bases from V and 1 base from J, with 9 bases between. Here the CDR3 reads CASSYSGGGNTEAFF. The CDR3 DNA sequence: TGTGCCAGCAGTTACTCGGGCGGCGGGAACACTGAAGCTTTCTTT.

The V and J genes are TRBV4-1 and TRBJ1-2; TRBD1 matches 8 bases. The CDR3 contains 14 residues. Germline V gene data show CDR1 as MGHRA and CDR2 as YSYEKL. With V trimmed by 4 bases and J by 7 bases, 8 bases remained unmatched. This CDR3 reads CASSLQDRGIGYTF. The CDR3 bases are TGCGCCAGCAGCCTACAAGACAGGGGTATTGGCTACACCTTC.

The V call is TRBV6-4, the J call TRBJ2-2, with 7 bases aligning to TRBD2. The CDR3 consists of 14 residues. Per the germline V gene, CDR1 is MRHNA and CDR2 is SNTAGT. With V trimmed by 4 bases and J by 1 base, 0 bases remained unmatched. DNA for the CDR3: TGTGCCAGCAGTGCGGGGGGGAACACCGGGGAGCTGTTTTTT. Residues: CASSAGGNTGELFF.

The J gene is TRBJ2-1, the V gene TRBV7-6, with no clear D. Germline lookup yields CDR1 SGHVS and CDR2 FNYEAQ. This CDR3 is built from 10 residues. V lost 5 bases and J lost 5, with 1 base in between. CDR3 region: CASSHNEQFF. CDR3 bases: TGTGCCAGCAGCCACAATGAGCAGTTCTTC. Supplemented by reference TRBV7-6 and TRBJ2-1, the full variable domain reads GAGVSQSPRYKVTKRGQDVALRCDPISGHVSLYWYRQALGQGPEFLTYFNYEAQQDKSGLPNDRFSAERPEGSISTLTIQRTEQRDSAMYRCASSHNEQFFGPGTRLTVL.

The chain joins TRBV6-1 to TRBJ2-1; 11 positions agree with TRBD2. The J segment lost 1 base and the V segment lost 1 base, leaving 6 bases of the junction unmatched. Germline-derived CDR1 and CDR2 are MNHNS and SASEGT. There are 18 residues in the CDR3. The CDR3 loop reads CASSEDGPSGGSYNEQFF. The CDR3 coding sequence is TGTGCCAGCAGTGAAGATGGGCCTAGCGGGGGGTCCTACAATGAGCAGTTCTTC.

The genes are TRBV14 and TRBJ2-5, with D tentatively TRBD2 (5 bases). The CDR3 is 13 amino acids. Germline CDR1 SGHDN, CDR2 FVKESK. V lost 5 bases and J 4 bases, leaving 11 bases between the germline ends. In nucleotides, the CDR3 is TGTGCCAGCAGCTATGGACTCAGAGAGACCCAGTACTTC. Protein product: CASSYGLRETQYF.

The count of this clone is one. This chain connects TRBV10-3 to TRBJ1-2, with D hard to call. V lost 0 bases to trimming and J lost 4 bases, with 9 bases between them. The CDR3 length is 14 residues. Germline values: CDR1 ENHRY, CDR2 SYGVKD. CDR3 amino acids: CAISESREIYGYTF. CDR3 coding DNA: TGTGCCATCAGTGAGTCCAGAGAAATCTATGGCTACACCTTC.

This clone was seen once. V is TRBV6-5 and J is TRBJ1-1; maybe TRBD1 (6 bases). The V and J ends lost 6 bases and 5 bases respectively, with 10 bases between them. The CDR3 totals 12 residues. CDR1 and CDR2 from the germline V gene are MNHEY and SVGAGI. CDR3 coding DNA: TGTGCCAGCAGCCTTGGACAGACTGAAGCTTTCTTT. Protein: CASSLGQTEAFF.

The table lists this clone with a few counts. V is TRBV7-9 and J is TRBJ1-1; D unresolved. Per the germline V gene, CDR1 is SEHNR and CDR2 is FQNEAQ (reference sequence). This CDR3 spans 16 amino acids. Trimming cost V 3 bases and J 0 bases, with 14 bases left between them. The CDR3 reads CASSLGRSGLNTEAFF. The CDR3 DNA is TGTGCCAGCAGCTTGGGCAGGTCCGGGCTGAACACTGAAGCTTTCTTT.

The rearrangement uses TRBV9 and TRBJ1-1; the D gene is possibly TRBD1 (5 bases). CDR3 length: 12 amino acids. Germline V lookup: CDR1 SGDLS, CDR2 YYNGEE. Trimming took 5 bases from V and 7 from J, leaving 12 bases between them. The CDR3 reads CASSPVGGEAFF. In DNA form, the CDR3 reads TGTGCCAGCAGTCCTGTGGGGGGTGAAGCTTTCTTT.

This clone was seen once. V usage is TRBV21-1 and J usage is TRBJ1-6; the table's D call, TRBD1, was not checked against the DNA. TRBV21-1 is marked as a pseudogene. The CDR3 loop spans 15 amino acids. This chain's CDR3 is CASSKYDRGESPLHF. CDR3 DNA: TGTGCCAGCAGCAAATATGACAGGGGGGAATCACCCCTCCACTTT.

The chain carries TRBV4-1 and TRBJ1-2; 10 bases fit TRBD1. Germline V gives CDR1 MGHRA, CDR2 YSYEKL. V lost 1 base, J lost 4 bases, and 3 bases stayed unmatched. The CDR3 is 15 amino acids. CDR3 coding DNA: TGCGCCAGCAGCCAAGGGACAGGGGGGGGCTATGGCTACACCTTC. It is translated as CASSQGTGGGYGYTF.

The J gene is TRBJ2-7, the V gene TRBV6-5; the D call may be TRBD1 or TRBD2 (5 bases each). CDR1 is MNHEY and CDR2 is SVGAGI in the germline V gene. The CDR3 is made up of 13 amino acids. V lost 6 bases to trimming and J lost 1 base, with 10 bases between them. DNA of the CDR3: TGTGCCAGCAGCTACGGGACGTCCTACGAGCAGTACTTC. This translates into CASSYGTSYEQYF.

V and J are TRBV5-1 and TRBJ2-3, with 8 bases fitting TRBD2. Trimming at V came to 2 bases and at J to 4 bases, leaving 12 bases not matched to a gene. CDR3 length: 17 residues. The germline CDR1 and CDR2 sequences are SGHRS and YFSETQ. This chain's CDR3 is CASSFTRGGLVSDTQYF. The CDR3 coding sequence is TGCGCCAGCAGCTTCACACGGGGGGGCCTAGTTTCAGATACGCAGTATTTT. Full variable domain (outside the CDR3, taken from reference TRBV5-1 and TRBJ2-3): KAGVTQTPRYLIKTRGQQVTLSCSPISGHRSVSWYQQTPGQGLQFLFEYFSETQRNKGNFPGRFSGRQFSNSRSEMNVSTLELGDSALYLCASSFTRGGLVSDTQYFGPGTRLTVL.

The chain carries TRBV2 and TRBJ2-7; 10 nucleotides line up with TRBD1. The J segment lost 5 bases and the V segment lost 5 bases, leaving 3 bases of the junction unmatched. The CDR3 covers 13 residues. Germline CDR1 and CDR2: SNHLY and FYNNEI. CDR3 sequence (DNA): TGTGCCAGCAGTCCGGACAGGGGGGACGAGCAGTACTTC. Translated: CASSPDRGDEQYF.

A single count supports this clone. CDR3 sequence: CASSFGTGMDIQYF. DNA of the CDR3: TGTGCCAGCAGCTTCGGGACAGGGATGGACATTCAGTACTTC. The chain couples TRBV7-2 to TRBJ2-4; 9 bases are shared with TRBD1. The CDR3 runs 14 residues. In germline, CDR1 is SGHTA, CDR2 FQGNSA. The ends lost 3 bases at V and 8 bases at J; junction bases unmatched: 5.

This clone is a singleton in its sample. This chain links TRBV5-6 with TRBJ2-3; 8 positions agree with TRBD1. The CDR3 runs 15 residues. Trimming cost V 1 base and J 1 base; bases outside gene matches: 2. CDR1 and CDR2 (germline): SGHDT, YYEEEE. The CDR3 coding sequence is TGTGCCAGCAGCTTGCAGGGGGCTCGCACAGATACGCAGTATTTT. It encodes CASSLQGARTDTQYF.

The chain recombines TRBV30 with TRBJ1-6, with D tentatively TRBD1 (5 bases). The CDR3 runs 14 residues. In germline, CDR1 is GTSNPN, CDR2 SVGIG (reference sequence). V lost 0 bases and J lost 7, with 10 bases in between. Here the CDR3 reads CAWSVLPGNSPLHF. CDR3 DNA sequence: TGTGCCTGGAGTGTACTTCCAGGGAATTCACCCCTCCACTTT.

J is TRBJ2-1 and V is TRBV12-3 or TRBV12-4, with D possibly TRBD1 on 6 matching bases. V lost 2 bases to trimming and J lost 8 bases, with 10 bases between them. The CDR3 spans 13 residues. The CDR3 DNA sequence: TGTGCCAGCAGTTTACGGCAGGGGTATGAGCAGTTCTTC. As protein: CASSLRQGYEQFF.

The gene calls are TRBV3-1 (or the pseudogene TRBV3-2) and TRBJ1-2; D remains ambiguous. Germline V gives CDR1 LGHDT, CDR2 YNNKEL (reference sequence). The CDR3 sequence is 18 residues long. Trimming left V 0 bases short and J 0 bases short, with 17 bases between. CDR3 nucleotides: TGTGCCAGCAGCCAAGATTATTTCCCGACGTCTACTAACTATGGCTACACCTTC. Protein product: CASSQDYFPTSTNYGYTF.